Below, one TCR beta chain is given with its context. Antigen specificity is unknown. Between the trimmed V and J ends, which lost 0 bases and 2 bases, there was a span of 10 bases. The CDR3 has 15 amino acids. The V gene's germline CDR1 is GTSNPN and CDR2 SVGIG (reference sequence). This sample is drawn from a study of cytomegalovirus exposure and HLA in healthy donors. Overall study findings and caveats: Analyzed later, most CMV-associated TCR beta chains appeared HLA-restricted. Presence/absence results assume similar sequencing depth per donor, which may not hold. In a later analysis, HLA-associated beta chains showed higher expansion and lower generation probabilities than comparable chains.

PCR employed 60 Vbeta and 13 Jbeta primers. This table comes from immunoSEQ multiplex PCR, and its TCRdb copy is limited to in-frame clones, with some not included. Among roughly 190,000 clones listed, around three quarters were seen once. The chain has TRBV30 and TRBJ2-2, with TRBD1 as a possible D gene (5 bases). The specimen sequenced was PBMCs. The source of this sequence is a woman in her twenties or thirties in good health and CMV-seropositive. CDR3 in amino acids: CAWSVGHLNTGELFF. The CDR3 nucleotides are TGTGCCTGGAGTGTAGGACACCTTAACACCGGGGAGCTGTTTTTT.